This T cell receptor (beta chain) appears in the sequencing data of a study of cytomegalovirus exposure and HLA in healthy donors. Study information: Of the donors genotyped, several hundred in all, about 80% fell in the Caucasian-associated ancestry cluster.

At collection, donors were nominally healthy, but unrecorded immune exposures were probable. As to this clone: Its antigen is unidentified.

Amplification used 60 Vbeta primers and 13 Jbeta primers. In the authors' methods: A later analysis counted approximately 88 million unique TCR beta chains, some 11 million shared. Produced via immunoSEQ multiplex PCR; TCRdb's table is partial and in-frame only. V, J and clone size were drawn from that table, and D and trimming were deduced from the DNA. The profile shows about 160,000 clones, 80% to 85% of them singletons. Findings and limits, study-wide: Roughly uniform depth of sequencing across donors was assumed in presence/absence analyses.

The sequence derives from a man under 40 in good health and CMV-seronegative. The source material was PBMCs.

Here the CDR3 DNA reads TGTGCCAGCAGTCCGGGTCGAAACTATGGCTACACCTTC. Its protein product is CASSPGRNYGYTF. The V call is TRBV7-6, the J call TRBJ1-2, with no clear D. V lost 6 bases and J lost 2, with 10 bases in between. The length of the CDR3 is 13 residues. The germline V gene has CDR1 SGHVS and CDR2 FNYEAQ. The entire variable domain, with the rest obtained from reference TRBV7-6 and TRBJ1-2, is as follows: GAGVSQSPRYKVTKRGQDVALRCDPISGHVSLYWYRQALGQGPEFLTYFNYEAQQDKSGLPNDRFSAERPEGSISTLTIQRTEQRDSAMYRCASSPGRNYGYTFGSGTRLTVV.